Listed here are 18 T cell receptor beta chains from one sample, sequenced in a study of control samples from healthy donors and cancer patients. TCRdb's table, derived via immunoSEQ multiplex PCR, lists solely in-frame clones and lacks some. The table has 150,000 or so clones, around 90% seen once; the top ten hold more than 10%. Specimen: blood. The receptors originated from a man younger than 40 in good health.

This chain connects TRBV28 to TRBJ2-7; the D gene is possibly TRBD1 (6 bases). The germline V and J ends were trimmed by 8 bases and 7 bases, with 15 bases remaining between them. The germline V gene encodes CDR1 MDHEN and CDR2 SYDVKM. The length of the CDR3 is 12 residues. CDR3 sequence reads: CASAGDTGEQYF. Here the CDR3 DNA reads TGTGCCAGCGCAGGGGACACAGGTGAGCAGTACTTC. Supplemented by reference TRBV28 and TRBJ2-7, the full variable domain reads DVKVTQSSRYLVKRTGEKVFLECVQDMDHENMFWYRQDPGLGLRLIYFSYDVKMKEKGDIPEGYSVSREKKERFSLILESASTNQTSMYLCASAGDTGEQYFGPGTRLTVT.

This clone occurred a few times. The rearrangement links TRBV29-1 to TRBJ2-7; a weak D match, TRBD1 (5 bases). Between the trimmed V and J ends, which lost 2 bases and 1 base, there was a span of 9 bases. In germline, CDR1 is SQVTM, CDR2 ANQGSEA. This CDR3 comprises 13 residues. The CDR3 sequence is CSVELDTSYEQYF. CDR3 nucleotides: TGCAGCGTTGAATTGGACACTTCCTACGAGCAGTACTTC.

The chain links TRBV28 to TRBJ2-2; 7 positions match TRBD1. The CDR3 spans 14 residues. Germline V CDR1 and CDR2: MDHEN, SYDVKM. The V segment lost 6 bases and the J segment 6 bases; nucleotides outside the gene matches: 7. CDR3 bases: TGTGCCAGCAGGACAAGACAGGGTCCCGGGGAGCTGTTTTTT. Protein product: CASRTRQGPGELFF.

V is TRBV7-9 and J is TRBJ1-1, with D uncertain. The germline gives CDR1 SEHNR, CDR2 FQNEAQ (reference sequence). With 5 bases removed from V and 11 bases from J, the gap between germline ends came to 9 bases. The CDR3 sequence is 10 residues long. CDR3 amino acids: CASSGEWAFF. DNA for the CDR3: TGTGCCAGCAGCGGGGAGTGGGCTTTCTTT.

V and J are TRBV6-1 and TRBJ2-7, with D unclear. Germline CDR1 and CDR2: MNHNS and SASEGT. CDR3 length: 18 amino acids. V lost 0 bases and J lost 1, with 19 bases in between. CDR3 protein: CASSEASDRVVTSYEQYF. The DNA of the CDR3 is TGTGCCAGCAGTGAAGCGTCGGACCGGGTAGTAACTTCCTACGAGCAGTACTTC.

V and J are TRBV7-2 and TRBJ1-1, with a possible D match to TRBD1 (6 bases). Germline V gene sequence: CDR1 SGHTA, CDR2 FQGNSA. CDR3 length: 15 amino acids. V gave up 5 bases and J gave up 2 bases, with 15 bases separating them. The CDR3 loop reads CASSIGGGLNTEAFF. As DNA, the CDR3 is TGTGCCAGCAGCATAGGGGGGGGGCTCAACACTGAAGCTTTCTTT.

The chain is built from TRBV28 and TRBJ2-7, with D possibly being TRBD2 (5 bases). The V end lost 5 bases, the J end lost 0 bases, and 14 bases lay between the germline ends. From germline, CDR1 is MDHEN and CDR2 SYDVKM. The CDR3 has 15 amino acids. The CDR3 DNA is TGTGCCAGCAGTCGAAGTGGGAGAAGCTCCTACGAGCAGTACTTC. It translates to CASSRSGRSSYEQYF.

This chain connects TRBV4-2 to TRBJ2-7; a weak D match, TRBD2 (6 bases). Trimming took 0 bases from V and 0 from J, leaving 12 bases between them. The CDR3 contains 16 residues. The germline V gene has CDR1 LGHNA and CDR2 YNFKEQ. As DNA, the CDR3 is TGTGCCAGCAGCCAAGATGCTTTGGGGGGCTCCTACGAGCAGTACTTC. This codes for CASSQDALGGSYEQYF.

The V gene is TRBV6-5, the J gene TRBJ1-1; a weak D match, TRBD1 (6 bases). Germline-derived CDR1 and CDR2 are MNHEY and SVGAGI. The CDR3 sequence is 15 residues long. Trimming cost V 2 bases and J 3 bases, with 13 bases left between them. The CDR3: CASSYVGAWDTEAFF. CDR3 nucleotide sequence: TGTGCCAGCAGTTACGTGGGGGCGTGGGACACTGAAGCTTTCTTT.

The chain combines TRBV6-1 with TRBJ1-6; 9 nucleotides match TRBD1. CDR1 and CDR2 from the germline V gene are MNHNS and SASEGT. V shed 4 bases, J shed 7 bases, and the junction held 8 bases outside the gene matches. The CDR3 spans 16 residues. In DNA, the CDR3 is TGTGCCAGCAGTGTGAGGACAGGGGATCCAAATTCACCCCTCCACTTT. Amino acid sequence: CASSVRTGDPNSPLHF.

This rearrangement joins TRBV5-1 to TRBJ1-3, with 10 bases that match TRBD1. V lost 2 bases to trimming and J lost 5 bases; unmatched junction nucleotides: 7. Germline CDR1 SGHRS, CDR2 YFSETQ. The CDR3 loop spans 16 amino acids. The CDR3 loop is CASSLDRGLGRNTIYF. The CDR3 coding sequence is TGCGCCAGCAGCTTAGACAGGGGGCTAGGGAGAAACACCATATATTTT. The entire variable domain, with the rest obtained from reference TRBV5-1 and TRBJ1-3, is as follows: KAGVTQTPRYLIKTRGQQVTLSCSPISGHRSVSWYQQTPGQGLQFLFEYFSETQRNKGNFPGRFSGRQFSNSRSEMNVSTLELGDSALYLCASSLDRGLGRNTIYFGEGSWLTVV.

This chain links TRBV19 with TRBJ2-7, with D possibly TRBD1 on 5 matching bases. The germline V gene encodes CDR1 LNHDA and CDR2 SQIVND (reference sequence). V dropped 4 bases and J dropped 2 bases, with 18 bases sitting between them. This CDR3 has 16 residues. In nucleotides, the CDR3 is TGTGCCAGTAGTACGCCCCAGACAGTTGGAACCTACGAGCAGTACTTC. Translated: CASSTPQTVGTYEQYF.

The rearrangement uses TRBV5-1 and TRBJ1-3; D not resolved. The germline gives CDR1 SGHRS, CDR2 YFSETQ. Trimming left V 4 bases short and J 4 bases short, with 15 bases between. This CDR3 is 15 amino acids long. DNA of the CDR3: TGCGCCAGCAGCCCCGACGGGGAATCGGGAAACACCATATATTTT. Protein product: CASSPDGESGNTIYF.

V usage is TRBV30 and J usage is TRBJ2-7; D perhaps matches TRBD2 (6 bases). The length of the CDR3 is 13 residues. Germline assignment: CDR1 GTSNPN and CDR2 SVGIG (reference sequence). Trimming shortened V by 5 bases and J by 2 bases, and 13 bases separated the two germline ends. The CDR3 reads CAWWTTSAYEQYF. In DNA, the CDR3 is TGTGCCTGGTGGACGACTAGTGCCTACGAGCAGTACTTC.

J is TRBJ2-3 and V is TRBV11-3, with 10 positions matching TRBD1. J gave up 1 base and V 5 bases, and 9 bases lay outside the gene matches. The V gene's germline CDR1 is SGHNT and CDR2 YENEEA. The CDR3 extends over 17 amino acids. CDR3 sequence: CASSRPLGQGGTDTQYF. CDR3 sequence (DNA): TGTGCCAGCAGCCGACCCCTCGGACAGGGGGGCACAGATACGCAGTATTTT.

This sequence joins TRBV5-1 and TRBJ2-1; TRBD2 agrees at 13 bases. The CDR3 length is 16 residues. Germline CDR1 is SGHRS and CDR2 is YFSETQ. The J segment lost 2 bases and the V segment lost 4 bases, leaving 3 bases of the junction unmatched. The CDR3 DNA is TGCGCCAGCAGCCGGACTAGCGGGGGTACCTACAATGAGCAGTTCTTC. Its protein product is CASSRTSGGTYNEQFF.

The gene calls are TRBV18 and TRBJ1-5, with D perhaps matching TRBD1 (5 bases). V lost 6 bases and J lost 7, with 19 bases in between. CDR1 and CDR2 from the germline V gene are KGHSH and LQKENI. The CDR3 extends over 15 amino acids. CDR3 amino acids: CASSWGEGRDQPQHF. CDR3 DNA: TGTGCCAGCTCCTGGGGAGAGGGAAGGGACCAGCCCCAGCATTTT.

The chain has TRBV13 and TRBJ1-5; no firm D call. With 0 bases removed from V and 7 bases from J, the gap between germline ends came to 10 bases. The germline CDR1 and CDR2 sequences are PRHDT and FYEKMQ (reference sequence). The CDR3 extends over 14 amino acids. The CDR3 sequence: CASSLGGSDQPQHF. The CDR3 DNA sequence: TGTGCCAGCAGCTTAGGGGGAAGCGACCAGCCCCAGCATTTT.